Below are 30 T cell receptor beta chains sequenced from a single sample in a study of blood T cell repertoires in COVID-19. Clones were read by immunoSEQ multiplex PCR, and TCRdb kept only the in-frame ones, dropping some. This table has about 200,000 clones, 75% to 90% appearing once. The sequenced sample consisted of peripheral blood. Receptor source: a man aged 25-45 years who had recovered from COVID-19.

CDR3 residues: CASSESGTANFRGYTF. The CDR3 DNA is TGTGCCAGCAGCGAATCCGGGACAGCGAATTTTCGTGGCTACACCTTC. The chain uses TRBV5-4 and TRBJ1-2, with 7 positions matching TRBD1. Germline CDR1 reads SGHNT; CDR2 reads YYREEE (reference sequence). The CDR3 runs 16 residues. J lost 7 bases, V lost 4 bases, and 16 bases had no gene match.

This clone showed up just a few times. V and J are TRBV7-9 and TRBJ1-2; 8 bases line up with TRBD1. The V gene's germline CDR1 is SEHNR and CDR2 FQNEAQ (reference sequence). This CDR3 contains 13 residues. Losses at the gene ends were 3 bases for V and 7 bases for J; bases not matched to a gene: 4. CDR3 protein: CASSLDRDSGYTF. The CDR3 nucleotides read TGTGCCAGCAGCTTGGACAGGGACAGTGGCTACACCTTC. Full variable domain (remainder filled in from reference TRBV7-9 and TRBJ1-2): DTGVSQNPRHKITKRGQNVTFRCDPISEHNRLYWYRQTLGQGPEFLTYFQNEAQLEKSRLLSDRFSAERPKGSFSTLEIQRTEQGDSAMYLCASSLDRDSGYTFGSGTRLTVV.

This clone appeared once. V is TRBV6-1 and J is TRBJ1-4; tentatively, D is TRBD1 (5 bases). Germline values: CDR1 MNHNS, CDR2 SASEGT. Trimming took off 4 bases at V and 2 bases at J, with 17 bases between the two ends. CDR3 length: 17 amino acids. This CDR3 is CASSAVLQGSTNEKLFF. The CDR3 DNA sequence: TGTGCCAGCAGTGCGGTCCTTCAGGGAAGCACTAATGAAAAACTGTTTTTT.

This clone appeared a few times. The J gene is TRBJ2-1, the V gene TRBV19; 11 bases are a match to TRBD1. The J segment lost 6 bases and the V segment lost 5 bases, leaving 21 bases of the junction unmatched. Germline assignment: CDR1 LNHDA and CDR2 SQIVND (reference sequence). CDR3 size: 20 residues. Here the CDR3 DNA reads TGTGCCAGTAGTCTGCCCGCCGGGACAGGGGGAATTCTCCCTTTCAATGAGCAGTTCTTC. Its translation: CASSLPAGTGGILPFNEQFF.

The chain uses TRBV6-4 and TRBJ2-5, with D possibly TRBD1 on 6 matching bases. Germline CDR1 is MRHNA and CDR2 is SNTAGT. The CDR3 spans 13 residues. The V and J ends lost 4 bases and 4 bases respectively, with 10 bases between them. CDR3 sequence (DNA): TGTGCCAGCAGTGTGGGGGACACAGAGACCCAGTACTTC. As protein: CASSVGDTETQYF.

CDR3 DNA: TGTGCCAGCAGTTACCTGACTTCGGGGAGAAACACCATATATTTT. Protein: CASSYLTSGRNTIYF. The rearrangement links TRBV6-2 or TRBV6-3 to TRBJ1-3; no firm D call. This CDR3 has 15 amino acids. Germline loops: CDR1 MNHEY, CDR2 SVGEGT. The V end was cut by 2 bases, the J end by 5 bases, with 13 bases between.

This clone was recorded only once. The CDR3 reads CASSGGQGASNQPQHF. CDR3 DNA sequence: TGCGCCAGCAGTGGAGGGCAGGGGGCTTCCAATCAGCCCCAGCATTTT. The gene calls are TRBV10-1 and TRBJ1-5, with 8 bases matching TRBD1. Unmatched junction bases numbered 8, after V lost 4 bases and J lost 3 bases. This CDR3 has 16 amino acids. Germline CDR1 reads WNHNN; CDR2 reads SYGVQD (reference sequence).

CDR3 residues: CASSETGGILGTDTQYF. The CDR3 DNA is TGTGCCAGTAGTGAGACAGGGGGTATCTTGGGCACAGATACGCAGTATTTT. J is TRBJ2-3 and V is TRBV19, with 9 bases matching TRBD1. In germline, CDR1 is LNHDA, CDR2 SQIVND (reference sequence). The CDR3 is made up of 17 amino acids. V was clipped by 5 bases and J by 1 base; unmatched bases: 10.

This sequence joins TRBV4-2 and TRBJ1-5; D unclear. The ends were cut back, 8 bases at V and 0 bases at J, with 11 bases in the middle. The CDR3 length is 14 residues. CDR1 and CDR2 (germline): LGHNA, YNFKEQ. CDR3 in DNA: TGTGCCAGCGGAGGCGCCAATAGCAATCAGCCCCAGCATTTT. It encodes CASGGANSNQPQHF.

V usage is TRBV11-2 and J usage is TRBJ2-3; D remains unclear. Trimming took 1 base from V and 4 from J, leaving 9 bases between them. The CDR3 is 14 residues long. Germline-derived CDR1 and CDR2 are SGHAT and FQNNGV. This chain's CDR3 is CASSLVLVADTQYF. DNA of the CDR3: TGTGCCAGCAGCTTAGTTTTGGTAGCAGATACGCAGTATTTT. The complete variable domain, with remaining parts taken from reference TRBV11-2 and TRBJ2-3, reads EAGVAQSPRYKIIEKRQSVAFWCNPISGHATLYWYQQILGQGPKLLIQFQNNGVVDDSQLPKDRFSAERLKGVDSTLKIQPAKLEDSAVYLCASSLVLVADTQYFGPGTRLTVL.

The J gene is TRBJ2-5, the V gene TRBV10-3, with D possibly matching TRBD2 (5 bases). The germline CDR1 and CDR2 sequences are ENHRY and SYGVKD. V lost 6 bases, J lost 3 bases, and 11 bases lay in between. The CDR3 runs 13 residues. The CDR3 DNA reads TGTGCCATCAGGGCTGTCGGGGAAGAGACCCAGTACTTC. Encoded protein: CAIRAVGEETQYF.

This chain joins TRBV2 and TRBJ1-1; D unclear. The V end lost 0 bases, the J end lost 1 base, and 6 bases lay between the germline ends. Germline CDR1 and CDR2: SNHLY and FYNNEI. The CDR3 has 14 residues. The CDR3 loop is CASSEAAGNTEAFF. CDR3 DNA: TGTGCCAGCAGTGAAGCGGCGGGGAACACTGAAGCTTTCTTT.

This chain connects TRBV5-1 to TRBJ2-2; 8 nucleotides agree with TRBD1. J lost 7 bases, V lost 4 bases, and 6 bases had no gene match. The CDR3 loop spans 14 amino acids. Per germline, CDR1 SGHRS and CDR2 YFSETQ. In DNA, the CDR3 is TGCGCCAGCAGCCCGACAGGGGTAGTCGGGGAGCTGTTTTTT. This gives the protein CASSPTGVVGELFF. Combining the CDR3 with reference TRBV5-1 and TRBJ2-2 gives the whole variable domain KAGVTQTPRYLIKTRGQQVTLSCSPISGHRSVSWYQQTPGQGLQFLFEYFSETQRNKGNFPGRFSGRQFSNSRSEMNVSTLELGDSALYLCASSPTGVVGELFFGEGSRLTVL.

CDR3 sequence (DNA): TGTGCCAGCAGGCCACAGGGGTGGGACACTGAAGCTTTCTTT. Translating gives CASRPQGWDTEAFF. The chain couples TRBV27 to TRBJ1-1; TRBD1 aligns across 7 bases. The germline V gene encodes CDR1 MNHEY and CDR2 SMNVEV (reference sequence). Trimming took 6 bases from V and 3 from J; bases not matched to a gene: 7. The CDR3 has 14 amino acids.

This chain links TRBV14 with TRBJ1-1; tentatively, D is TRBD1 (5 bases). The CDR3 sequence is 15 residues long. CDR1 is SGHDN, CDR2 FVKESK, per germline. The V gene lost 9 bases and the J gene lost 1 base, with 18 bases spanning the gap. CDR3 bases: TGTGCCAGGTTAATCGTTGGGGCAGGGAACACTGAAGCTTTCTTT. Amino acids: CARLIVGAGNTEAFF.

A few counts support this clone. The chain has TRBV2 and TRBJ2-1; TRBD1 might be the D (6 bases). Germline assignment: CDR1 SNHLY and CDR2 FYNNEI. The V end lost 6 bases, the J end lost 9 bases, and 18 bases lay between the germline ends. The CDR3 totals 14 residues. CDR3 in DNA: TGTGCCAGCAGACTCTTTCAGGGGCAAGGTGAGCAGTTCTTC. Translating it yields CASRLFQGQGEQFF.

V gene TRBV2 combines with J gene TRBJ1-5, with D tentatively TRBD1 (5 bases). The length of the CDR3 is 13 residues. Per germline, CDR1 SNHLY and CDR2 FYNNEI. The V end was cut by 7 bases, the J end by 7 bases, with 14 bases between. The DNA of the CDR3 is TGTGCCAGCAAAGGCTTAGGGGCCCAGCCCCAGCATTTT. Translated, it gives CASKGLGAQPQHF.

The chain recombines TRBV7-8 with TRBJ1-6; weak D call: TRBD1 (5 bases). The CDR3 runs to 15 residues. The V end was cut by 1 base, the J end by 7 bases, with 11 bases between. CDR1 is SGHVS and CDR2 is FQNEAQ in the germline V gene. The CDR3 region has the DNA TGTGCCAGCAGCTTAGGATTGACAGCGAATTCACCCCTCCACTTT. It translates to CASSLGLTANSPLHF.

The V call is TRBV30, the J call TRBJ1-2; 8 bases align to TRBD1. With 1 base clipped from V and 8 bases from J, the junction kept 12 bases outside the gene matches. The CDR3 totals 15 residues. CDR1 is GTSNPN and CDR2 is SVGIG in the germline V gene (reference sequence). The CDR3 DNA sequence: TGTGCCTGGAGTGCCTGGACAGGGCTACGCCAGGGCTACACCTTC. This sequence encodes CAWSAWTGLRQGYTF.

This clone has just one count. The rearrangement joins TRBV7-6 to TRBJ2-7; the D gene is possibly TRBD1 (5 bases). The CDR3 extends over 20 amino acids. Trimming took off 2 bases at V and 0 bases at J, with 26 bases between the two ends. CDR1 SGHVS and CDR2 FNYEAQ come from the germline V gene. CDR3 in amino acids: CASSLSPQGGWGESSYEQYF. For the CDR3, the DNA is TGTGCCAGCAGCTTAAGCCCCCAGGGTGGATGGGGTGAAAGCTCCTACGAGCAGTACTTC.

This rearrangement joins TRBV19 to TRBJ2-7; 10 nucleotides align to TRBD1. CDR1 and CDR2 from the germline V gene are LNHDA and SQIVND (reference sequence). The CDR3 contains 16 residues. Trimming took 3 bases from V and 2 from J; bases not matched to a gene: 7. The CDR3: CASSMWGDRGTYEQYF. DNA of the CDR3: TGTGCCAGTAGTATGTGGGGGGACAGGGGAACCTACGAGCAGTACTTC.

J is TRBJ2-3 and V is TRBV6-5; weak D call: TRBD1 (7 bases). Trimming shortened V by 4 bases and J by 6 bases, and 17 bases separated the two germline ends. CDR1 is MNHEY, CDR2 SVGAGI, per germline. The length of the CDR3 is 15 residues. The CDR3, as DNA: TGTGCCAGCAGTTTACGCGGGACAGCATGGGATACGCAGTATTTT. Translating it yields CASSLRGTAWDTQYF.

The chain has TRBV27 and TRBJ1-2, with D maybe TRBD1 (5 bases). The CDR3 runs to 13 residues. Trimming removed 11 bases at V and 6 bases at J, with 19 bases between. Germline V lookup: CDR1 MNHEY, CDR2 SMNVEV (reference sequence). The chain's CDR3 is CAVGPRGRHGYTF. The DNA for the CDR3 is TGTGCCGTAGGGCCTAGGGGCAGGCATGGCTACACCTTC.

This chain connects TRBV27 to TRBJ2-1; 8 nucleotides align to TRBD2. V lost 5 bases to trimming and J lost 1 base; unmatched junction nucleotides: 10. This CDR3 is built from 17 residues. Looked up from germline, CDR1 is MNHEY and CDR2 is SMNVEV (reference sequence). The chain's CDR3 is CASSPAPGGQSYNEQFF. As DNA, the CDR3 is TGTGCCAGCAGTCCCGCACCGGGGGGGCAGTCCTACAATGAGCAGTTCTTC.

The chain recombines TRBV4-1 with TRBJ2-2; tentatively, D is TRBD1 (5 bases). Trimming stripped 1 base from V and 6 bases from J, with 18 bases between. This CDR3 is built from 17 residues. Germline lookup yields CDR1 MGHRA and CDR2 YSYEKL. CDR3 sequence reads: CASSQGDRQSVSGELFF. The CDR3 DNA reads TGCGCCAGCAGCCAAGGAGACAGACAGAGCGTCTCCGGGGAGCTGTTTTTT.

The chain combines TRBV4-3 with TRBJ2-3, with 9 bases fitting TRBD1. V lost 4 bases, J lost 4 bases, and 6 bases stayed unmatched. CDR3 size: 15 residues. The germline V gene encodes CDR1 LGHNA and CDR2 YSLEER. The CDR3 here is CASSPGQGESDTQYF. The CDR3 DNA follows: TGCGCCAGCAGCCCGGGACAGGGAGAGTCAGATACGCAGTATTTT.

The rearrangement uses TRBV6-5 and TRBJ2-5, with D possibly matching TRBD2 (6 bases). The length of the CDR3 is 13 residues. Germline loops: CDR1 MNHEY, CDR2 SVGAGI. Trimming stripped 4 bases from V and 2 bases from J, with 8 bases between. CDR3 residues: CASSSSGQETQYF. CDR3 DNA sequence: TGTGCCAGCAGTTCAAGCGGGCAAGAGACCCAGTACTTC.

This rearrangement joins TRBV7-9 to TRBJ1-1; D gene uncertain. The CDR3 consists of 14 residues. Between the trimmed V and J ends, which lost 5 bases and 1 base, there was a span of 11 bases. The germline gives CDR1 SEHNR, CDR2 FQNEAQ (reference sequence). The CDR3 nucleotides read TGTGCCAGCAGCCCGTGGGCTGGGAACACTGAAGCTTTCTTT. Translating gives CASSPWAGNTEAFF.

The V gene is TRBV5-1, the J gene TRBJ1-2, with 9 nucleotides matching TRBD1. The germline V gene has CDR1 SGHRS and CDR2 YFSETQ. The CDR3 contains 13 residues. The trim removed 4 bases at V and 7 bases at J, leaving 5 bases unmatched. The CDR3 is CASSDRGWGGYTF. In nucleotides, the CDR3 is TGCGCCAGCAGCGACAGGGGGTGGGGTGGCTACACCTTC.

V is TRBV19 and J is TRBJ1-2; a weak D match, TRBD1 (6 bases). V was pared by 1 base and J by 6 bases, with 18 bases between. Germline CDR1 is LNHDA and CDR2 is SQIVND (reference sequence). This CDR3 contains 16 residues. This CDR3 is CASSIVSFLGQNGYTF. CDR3 bases: TGTGCCAGTAGTATAGTAAGCTTTCTTGGACAGAATGGCTACACCTTC.